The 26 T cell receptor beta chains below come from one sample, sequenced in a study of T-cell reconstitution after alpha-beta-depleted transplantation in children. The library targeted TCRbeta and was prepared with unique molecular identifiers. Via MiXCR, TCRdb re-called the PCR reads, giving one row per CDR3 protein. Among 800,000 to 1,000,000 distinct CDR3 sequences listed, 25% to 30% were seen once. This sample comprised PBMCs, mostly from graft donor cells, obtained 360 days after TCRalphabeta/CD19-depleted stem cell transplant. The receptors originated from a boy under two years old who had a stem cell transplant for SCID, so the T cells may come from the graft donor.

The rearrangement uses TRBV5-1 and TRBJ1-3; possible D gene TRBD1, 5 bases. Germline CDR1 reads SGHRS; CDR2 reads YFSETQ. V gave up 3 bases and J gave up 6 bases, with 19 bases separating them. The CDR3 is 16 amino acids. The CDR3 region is CASSWRGRDLKNTIYF. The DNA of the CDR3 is TGCGCCAGCAGCTGGAGGGGCAGGGACCTGAAAAACACCATATATTTT.

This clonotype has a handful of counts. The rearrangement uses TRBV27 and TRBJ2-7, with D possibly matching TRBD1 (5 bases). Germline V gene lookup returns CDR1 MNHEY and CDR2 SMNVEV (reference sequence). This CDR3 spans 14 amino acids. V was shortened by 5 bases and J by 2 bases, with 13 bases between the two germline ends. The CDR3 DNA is TGTGCCAGCAGTACTCAAGGGGTGACCTACGAGCAGTACTTC. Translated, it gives CASSTQGVTYEQYF.

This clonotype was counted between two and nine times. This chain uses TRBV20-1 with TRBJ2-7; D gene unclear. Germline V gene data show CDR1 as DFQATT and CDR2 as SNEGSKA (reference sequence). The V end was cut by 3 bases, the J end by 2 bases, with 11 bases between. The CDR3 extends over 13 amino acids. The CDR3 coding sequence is TGCAGTGCTAGGCAAGTGGTCACCTACGAGCAGTACTTC. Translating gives CSARQVVTYEQYF.

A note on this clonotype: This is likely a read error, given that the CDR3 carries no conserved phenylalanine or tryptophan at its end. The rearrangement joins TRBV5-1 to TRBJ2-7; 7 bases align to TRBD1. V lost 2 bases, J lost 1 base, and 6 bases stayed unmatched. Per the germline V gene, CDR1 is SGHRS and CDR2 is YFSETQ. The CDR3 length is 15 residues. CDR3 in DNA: TGCGCCAGCAGCTTCGGGACAGTCATATCCTACGAGCAGTACTCC. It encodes CASSFGTVISYEQYS.

The CDR3 coding sequence is TGTGCCAGCAGCCTAGACAGGGGCTATGACAATGAGCAGTTCTTC. Protein product: CASSLDRGYDNEQFF. This chain links TRBV5-5 with TRBJ2-1, with 8 positions matching TRBD1. V was clipped by 4 bases and J by 5 bases; unmatched bases: 8. The CDR3 is made up of 15 amino acids. Germline V gives CDR1 SGHKS, CDR2 YYEKEE (reference sequence).

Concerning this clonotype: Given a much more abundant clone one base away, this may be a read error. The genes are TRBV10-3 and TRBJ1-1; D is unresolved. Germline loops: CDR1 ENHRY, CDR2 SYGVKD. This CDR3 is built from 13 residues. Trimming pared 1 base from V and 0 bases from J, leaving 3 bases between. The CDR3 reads CAISEYVNTEAFF. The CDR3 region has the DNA TGTGCCATCAGTGAGTACGTGAACACTGAAGCTTTCTTT.

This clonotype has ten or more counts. CDR3 DNA sequence: TGCGCCAGCAGCTTGGGGCAGGGTAATGAAAAACTGTTTTTT. This codes for CASSLGQGNEKLFF. This chain uses TRBV5-1 with TRBJ1-4; D perhaps matches TRBD1 (5 bases). Per germline, CDR1 SGHRS and CDR2 YFSETQ. This CDR3 spans 14 amino acids. Trimming shortened V by 0 bases and J by 4 bases, and 7 bases separated the two germline ends.

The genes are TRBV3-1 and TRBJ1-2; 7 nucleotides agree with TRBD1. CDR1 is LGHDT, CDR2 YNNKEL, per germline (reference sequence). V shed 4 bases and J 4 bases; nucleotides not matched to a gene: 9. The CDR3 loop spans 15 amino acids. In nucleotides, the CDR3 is TGTGCCAGCAGCCTGGACAGGAGAGAATCCTATGGCTACACCTTC. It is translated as CASSLDRRESYGYTF.

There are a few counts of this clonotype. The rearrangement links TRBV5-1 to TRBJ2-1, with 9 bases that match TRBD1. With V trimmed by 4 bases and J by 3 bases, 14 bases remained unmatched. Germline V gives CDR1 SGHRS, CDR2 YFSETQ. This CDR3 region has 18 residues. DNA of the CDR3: TGCGCCAGCAGCGGACAGGGGACGGGAAAAAGGGGCTACAATGAGCAGTTCTTC. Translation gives CASSGQGTGKRGYNEQFF.

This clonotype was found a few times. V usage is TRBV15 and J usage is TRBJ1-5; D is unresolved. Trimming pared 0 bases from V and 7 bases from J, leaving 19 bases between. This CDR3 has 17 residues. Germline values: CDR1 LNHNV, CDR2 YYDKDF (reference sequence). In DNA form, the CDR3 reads TGTGCCACCAGCAGAGAGGGATTGGGTGGAACGAGGCAGCCCCAGCATTTT. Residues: CATSREGLGGTRQPQHF.

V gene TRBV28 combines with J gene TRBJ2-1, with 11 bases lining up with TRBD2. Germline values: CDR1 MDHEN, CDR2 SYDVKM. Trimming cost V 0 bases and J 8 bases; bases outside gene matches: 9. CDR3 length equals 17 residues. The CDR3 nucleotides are TGTGCCAGCAGTTTATGGGTAGCGGGGGGGCCAAGCGATGAGCAGTTCTTC. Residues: CASSLWVAGGPSDEQFF.

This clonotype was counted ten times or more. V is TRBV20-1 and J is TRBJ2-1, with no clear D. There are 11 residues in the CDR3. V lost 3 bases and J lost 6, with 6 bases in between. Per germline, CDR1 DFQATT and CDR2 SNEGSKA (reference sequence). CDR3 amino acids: CSASRVNEQFF. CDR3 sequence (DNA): TGCAGTGCTAGTAGGGTCAATGAGCAGTTCTTC.

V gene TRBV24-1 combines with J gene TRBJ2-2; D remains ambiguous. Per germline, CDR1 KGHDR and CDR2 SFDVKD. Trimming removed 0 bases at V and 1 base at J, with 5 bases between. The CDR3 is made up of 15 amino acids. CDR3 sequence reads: CATSDLRQNTGELFF. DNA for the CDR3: TGTGCCACCAGTGATTTGAGACAGAACACCGGGGAGCTGTTTTTT.

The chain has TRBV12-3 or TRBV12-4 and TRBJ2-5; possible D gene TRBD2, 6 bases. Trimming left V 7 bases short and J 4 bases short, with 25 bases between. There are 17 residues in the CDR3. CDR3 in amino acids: CASNLRGSAGFRETQYF. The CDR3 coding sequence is TGTGCCAGCAACCTCCGAGGGTCGGCGGGGTTTCGAGAGACCCAGTACTTC.

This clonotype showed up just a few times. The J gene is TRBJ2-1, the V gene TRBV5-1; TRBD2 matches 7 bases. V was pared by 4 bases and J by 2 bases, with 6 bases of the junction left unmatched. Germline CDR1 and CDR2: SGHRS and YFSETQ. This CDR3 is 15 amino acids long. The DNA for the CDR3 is TGCGCCAGCAGCGCCGGACTAGACCCCTACAATGAGCAGTTCTTC. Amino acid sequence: CASSAGLDPYNEQFF.

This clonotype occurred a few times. The CDR3 spells CASSPGSGGAGNIQYF. Written as DNA, the CDR3 is TGTGCCAGCAGCCCGGGTAGCGGGGGGGCAGGAAACATTCAGTACTTC. The V gene is TRBV4-2, the J gene TRBJ2-4, with 11 positions matching TRBD2. Unmatched junction bases numbered 8, after V lost 4 bases and J lost 6 bases. Germline lookup yields CDR1 LGHNA and CDR2 YNFKEQ. This CDR3 has 16 amino acids.

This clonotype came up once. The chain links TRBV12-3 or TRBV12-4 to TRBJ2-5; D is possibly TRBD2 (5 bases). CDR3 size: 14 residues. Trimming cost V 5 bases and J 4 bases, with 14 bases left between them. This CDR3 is CASSGEGPGETQYF. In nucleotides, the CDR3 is TGTGCCAGCAGTGGCGAGGGTCCGGGAGAGACCCAGTACTTC.

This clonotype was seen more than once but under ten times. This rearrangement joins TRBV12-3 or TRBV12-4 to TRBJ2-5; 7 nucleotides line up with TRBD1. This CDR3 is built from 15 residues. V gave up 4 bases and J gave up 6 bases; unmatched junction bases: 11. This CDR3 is CASSSLTRGTQTQYF. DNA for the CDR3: TGTGCCAGCAGTTCCCTCACCAGGGGGACACAGACCCAGTACTTC.

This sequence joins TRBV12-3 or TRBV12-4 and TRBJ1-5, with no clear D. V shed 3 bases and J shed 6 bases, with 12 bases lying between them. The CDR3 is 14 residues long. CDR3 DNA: TGTGCCAGCAGTTTTTCCCCACCGGGTCAGCCCCAGCATTTT. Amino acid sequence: CASSFSPPGQPQHF.

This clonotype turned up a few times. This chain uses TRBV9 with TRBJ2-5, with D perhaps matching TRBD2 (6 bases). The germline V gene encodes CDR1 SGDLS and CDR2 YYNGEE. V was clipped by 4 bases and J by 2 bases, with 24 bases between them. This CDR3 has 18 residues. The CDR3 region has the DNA TGTGCCAGCAGCCGGCGGGGTTCCCAGGGCCCAATTCAAGAGACCCAGTACTTC. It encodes CASSRRGSQGPIQETQYF.

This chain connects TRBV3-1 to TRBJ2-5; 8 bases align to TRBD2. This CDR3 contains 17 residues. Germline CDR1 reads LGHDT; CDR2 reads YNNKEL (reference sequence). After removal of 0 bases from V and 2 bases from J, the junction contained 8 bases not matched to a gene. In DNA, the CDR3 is TGTGCCAGCAGCCAAGATCCAGCGGGGGTCACACAAGAGACCCAGTACTTC. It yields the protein CASSQDPAGVTQETQYF.

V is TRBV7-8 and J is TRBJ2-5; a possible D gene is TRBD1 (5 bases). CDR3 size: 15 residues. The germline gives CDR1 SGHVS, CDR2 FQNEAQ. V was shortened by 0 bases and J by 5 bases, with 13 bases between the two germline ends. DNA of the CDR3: TGTGCCAGCAGCTTAGCGCCGGACAACGGGGAGACCCAGTACTTC. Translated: CASSLAPDNGETQYF.

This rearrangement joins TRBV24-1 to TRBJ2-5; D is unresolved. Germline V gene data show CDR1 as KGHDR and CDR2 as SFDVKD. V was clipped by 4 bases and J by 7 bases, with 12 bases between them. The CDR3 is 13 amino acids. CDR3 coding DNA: TGTGCCACCAGTGACTATGCCGCCGGGACCCAGTACTTC. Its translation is CATSDYAAGTQYF.

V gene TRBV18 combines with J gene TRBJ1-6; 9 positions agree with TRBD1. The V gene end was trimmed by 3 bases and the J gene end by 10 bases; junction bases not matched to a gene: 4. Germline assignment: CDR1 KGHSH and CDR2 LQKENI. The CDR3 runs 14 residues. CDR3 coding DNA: TGTGCCAGCTCACCTCGGGACAGGGTATCACCCCTCCACTTT. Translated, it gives CASSPRDRVSPLHF.

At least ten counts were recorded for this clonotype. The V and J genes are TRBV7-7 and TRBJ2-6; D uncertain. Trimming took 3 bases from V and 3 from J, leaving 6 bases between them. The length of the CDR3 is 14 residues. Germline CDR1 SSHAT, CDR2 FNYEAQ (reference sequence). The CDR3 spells CASSLRVGANVLTF. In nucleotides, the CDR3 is TGTGCCAGCAGCTTGCGTGTTGGGGCCAACGTCCTGACTTTC.

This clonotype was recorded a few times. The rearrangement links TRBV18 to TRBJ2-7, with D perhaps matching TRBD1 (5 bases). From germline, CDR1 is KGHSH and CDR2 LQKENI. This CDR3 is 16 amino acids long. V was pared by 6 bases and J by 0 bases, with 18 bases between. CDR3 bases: TGTGCCAGCTCCCCAATAGGGGCCCTTAGCTCCTACGAGCAGTACTTC. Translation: CASSPIGALSSYEQYF.